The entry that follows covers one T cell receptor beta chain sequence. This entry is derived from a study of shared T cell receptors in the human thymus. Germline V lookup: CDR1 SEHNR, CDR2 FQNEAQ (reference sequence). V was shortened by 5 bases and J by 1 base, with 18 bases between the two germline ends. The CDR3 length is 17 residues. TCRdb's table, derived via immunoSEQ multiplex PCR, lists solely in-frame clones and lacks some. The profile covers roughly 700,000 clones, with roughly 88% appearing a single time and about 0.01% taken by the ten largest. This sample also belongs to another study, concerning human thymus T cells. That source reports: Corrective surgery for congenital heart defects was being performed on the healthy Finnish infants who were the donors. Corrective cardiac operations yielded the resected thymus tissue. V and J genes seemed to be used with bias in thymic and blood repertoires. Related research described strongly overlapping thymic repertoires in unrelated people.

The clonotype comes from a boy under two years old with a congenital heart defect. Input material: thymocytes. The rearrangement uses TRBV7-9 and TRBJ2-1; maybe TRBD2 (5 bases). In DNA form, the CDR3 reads TGTGCCAGCAGCACGAGGAAGGGTAGGGAGTCCTACAATGAGCAGTTCTTC. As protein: CASSTRKGRESYNEQFF.